Below are 3 T cell receptor beta chains sequenced from a single sample in a study of circulating and synovial CD4+ cells in juvenile arthritis (dated by TCRdb to about 2014). Library prep was done by the immunoSEQ multiplex PCR assay. In TCRdb, the immuneACCESS table is reduced to in-frame sequences with V and J assigned. These tables do not hold every clone; where another copy was compared, an unresolved V gene accounts for under half, and the others remain unexplained. Counted in this sample were approximately 15,000 clones; 90% to 95% of them appeared once. Around 0.78% of the sample goes to the ten largest clones. Sequencing used CD4+ T cells from blood. The receptor source for this set is a human donor with juvenile idiopathic arthritis.

This sequence joins TRBV6-5 and TRBJ1-6, with a possible D match to TRBD1 (6 bases). CDR1 and CDR2 (germline): MNHEY, SVGAGI. V lost 2 bases and J 7 bases, leaving 15 bases between the germline ends. The CDR3 runs 16 residues. CDR3 protein: CASSYTRGAPNSPLHF. The CDR3, as DNA: TGTGCCAGCAGTTACACTCGGGGGGCCCCCAATTCACCCCTCCACTTT.

The CDR3 here is CASSRLGGETQYF. CDR3 sequence (DNA): TGTGCCAGCAGCCGGCTCGGGGGAGAGACCCAGTACTTC. V gene TRBV5-5 combines with J gene TRBJ2-5; tentatively, D is TRBD2 (6 bases). Germline V CDR1 and CDR2: SGHKS, YYEKEE (reference sequence). There are 13 residues in the CDR3. The V end was cut by 4 bases, the J end by 4 bases, with 11 bases between.

The chain links TRBV30 to TRBJ1-5, with D possibly matching TRBD1 (6 bases). The V gene lost 2 bases and the J gene lost 6 bases, with 20 bases spanning the gap. Germline CDR1 reads GTSNPN; CDR2 reads SVGIG (reference sequence). The CDR3 length is 16 residues. CDR3 amino acids: CAWSPQGVRLFQPQHF. CDR3 DNA: TGTGCCTGGAGTCCACAGGGCGTACGGCTATTTCAGCCCCAGCATTTT.